Listed below are T cell receptor beta chains from one sample, sequenced in a study of blood T cell repertoires in COVID-19. Repertoires were generated with immunoSEQ multiplex PCR, while TCRdb's copy carries only in-frame clones and drops some. Of approximately 300,000 clones in the sample, around 83% are singletons; the top ten hold approximately 1.2%. Sequenced sample: peripheral blood. The receptors derive from a woman between 45 and 60 years old with acute or convalescent COVID-19. The CDR3 runs from the conserved cysteine through the conserved F or W. A D gene is named only where the DNA matches it firmly. Only some rows state a clone size, as once, few, many or a class for expanded clones.

TRBJ2-2 14 TRBV10-3 TRBD1 NA TGTGCCACCGGACAGGGCCCTGGCACCGGGGAGCTGTTTTTT CATGQGPGTGELFF
TRBJ1-5 16 TRBV7-2 TRBD1 NA TGTGCCAGCAGCTTAACACGGACAGGGGGCGGTCAGCCCCAGCATTTT CASSLTRTGGGQPQHF
TRBJ1-1 15 TRBV5-1 NA once TGCGCCAGCAGCTTGGACAACAGCCAGGCAGTCAGAGCTTTCTTT CASSLDNSQAVRAFF
TRBJ2-3 17 TRBV5-1 TRBD2 NA TGCGCCAGCAGCTTGGGACTAGCGGGAGGAGTCACAGATACGCAGTATTTT CASSLGLAGGVTDTQYF
TRBJ2-5 16 TRBV7-9 NA NA TGTGCCAGCAGCTTAGCAGGAGGGGCAGATGGAGAGACCCAGTACTTC CASSLAGGADGETQYF
TRBJ2-6 16 TRBV6-4 TRBD2 NA TGTGCCAGCAGTGCCAAGGGAGGGGCTGGGGCCAACGTCCTGACTTTC CASSAKGGAGANVLTF
TRBJ1-2 14 TRBV9 NA NA TGTGCCAGCAGCCCCCAGACAGGATTCTATGGCTACACCTTC CASSPQTGFYGYTF
TRBJ2-7 13 TRBV5-1 TRBD1 NA TGCGCCAGTACGGGACAGGGGCGTTCCGAGCAGTACTTC CASTGQGRSEQYF
TRBJ2-5 16 TRBV5-5 TRBD2 NA TGTGCCAGCAGCTTGGAACTAGCGGGAGGACGGGAGACCCAGTACTTC CASSLELAGGRETQYF
TRBJ2-2 16 TRBV9 TRBD1 NA TGTGCCAGCAGCGCCGGACAGGGGGCGCGAACCGGGGAGCTGTTTTTT CASSAGQGARTGELFF
TRBJ1-1 14 TRBV7-2 NA NA TGTGCCAGCAGCTTAGAAATCATTTTGACTGAAGCTTTCTTT CASSLEIILTEAFF
TRBJ1-6 15 TRBV6-1 TRBD1 once TGTGCCAGCAGTGAAGCTAGACAGGGTTATTCACCCCTCCACTTT CASSEARQGYSPLHF
TRBJ2-1 14 TRBV2 NA NA TGTGCCAGCAGTGAGTACAACAGCTACAATGAGCAGTTCTTC CASSEYNSYNEQFF
TRBJ1-3 12 TRBV12-3/TRBV12-4 NA NA TGTGCCAGCTCAGGGGCAGGAAACACCATATATTTT CASSGAGNTIYF
TRBJ2-7 13 TRBV7-2 NA few TGTGCCAGCAGCTCCAGAGGGGGCTACGAGCAGTACTTC CASSSRGGYEQYF
TRBJ2-4 14 TRBV10-3 TRBD1 NA TGTGCCATCAGTGGGGGGACAGGGGAAAACATTCAGTACTTC CAISGGTGENIQYF
TRBJ1-2 11 TRBV7-9 NA few TGTGCCAGCGCTTCAGGATATGGCTACACCTTC CASASGYGYTF
TRBJ2-1 16 TRBV30 NA few TGTGCCTGGGGTATCAAACGGCTACTAGCCTACAATGAGCAGTTCTTC CAWGIKRLLAYNEQFF
TRBJ2-3 14 TRBV9 TRBD2 NA TGTGCCAGCAGGCGGGAGGAGCGCACAGATACGCAGTATTTT CASRREERTDTQYF
TRBJ2-3 16 TRBV21-1 NA NA TGTGCCAGCAGCAAAGCTATCCGGGACAAGGCAGATACGCAGTATTTT CASSKAIRDKADTQYF
TRBJ2-1 14 TRBV7-6 TRBD2 NA TGTGCCAGCAACCTTTACTCGAGCGGGAGCGAGCAGTTCTTC CASNLYSSGSEQFF
TRBJ2-3 15 TRBV29-1 TRBD2 NA TGCAGCGCCGCTATAGCGGGAGGGCCGGCAGATACGCAGTATTTT CSAAIAGGPADTQYF
TRBJ2-3 14 TRBV3-1/TRBV3-2 NA NA TGTGCCAGCAGCCAAGGGGGGGTTGGGGATACGCAGTATTTT CASSQGGVGDTQYF
TRBJ2-3 16 TRBV4-1 NA NA TGCGCCAGCAGCCAAGCGGAGGGATGGGGCACAGATACGCAGTATTTT CASSQAEGWGTDTQYF
TRBJ2-7 15 TRBV4-2 TRBD2 many TGTGCCAGCAGCCAACGAATAGCGGGAGGACACGAGCAGTACTTC CASSQRIAGGHEQYF
TRBJ2-5 15 TRBV7-9 TRBD1 NA TGTGCCAGCAGCTTATTTGGGACAGGAGGGGAGACCCAGTACTTC CASSLFGTGGETQYF
TRBJ1-5 15 TRBV6-5 NA NA TGTGCCAGCAGTCTCGCAGGGAAGGGCAATCAGCCCCAGCATTTT CASSLAGKGNQPQHF
TRBJ2-3 12 TRBV2 NA NA TGTGCCAGCAGGACAGGTACAGATACGCAGTATTTT CASRTGTDTQYF
TRBJ1-2 13 TRBV29-1 NA NA TGCAGCGTGACTCCGGGCGGGGTAGGTGGCTACACCTTC CSVTPGGVGGYTF
TRBJ2-7 16 TRBV30 NA NA TGTGCCTGGAGTGTAAGTCCCCGGGAGAGGGGCTACGAGCAGTACTTC CAWSVSPRERGYEQYF
TRBJ2-1 15 TRBV6-6 NA NA TGTGCCAGCAGTTCCGGCAGGGCGGTTGTGAATGAGCAGTTCTTC CASSSGRAVVNEQFF
TRBJ2-1 16 TRBV4-1 TRBD2 NA TGCGCCAGCAGCCAAGATCGCGCTAGCGGGAACAATGAGCAGTTCTTC CASSQDRASGNNEQFF
TRBJ1-1 13 TRBV6-5 NA NA TGTGCCAGCAGTCGAGGGCCGAACACTGAAGCTTTCTTT CASSRGPNTEAFF
TRBJ1-2 16 TRBV6-1 TRBD1 NA TGTGCCAGCAGTGAAGCGGGGGACAGGGGTGCCTATGGCTACACCTTC CASSEAGDRGAYGYTF
TRBJ1-6 17 TRBV5-5 TRBD1 once TGTGCCAGCAGCACTAACCCACTCGGACAGGGGAATTCACCCCTCCACTTT CASSTNPLGQGNSPLHF
TRBJ2-7 13 TRBV4-2 TRBD2 NA TGTGCCAGCAGCCCTAGCGGGCCCTACGAGCAGTACTTC CASSPSGPYEQYF
TRBJ2-7 12 TRBV6-2/TRBV6-3 NA NA TGTGCCAGCAGTTACCGGAGCTACGAGCAGTACTTC CASSYRSYEQYF
TRBJ2-1 19 TRBV9 TRBD2 NA TGTGCCAGCAGCGGACCGGGACTAGCGGGAGCGGGGACCTACAATGAGCAGTTCTTC CASSGPGLAGAGTYNEQFF
TRBJ2-2 14 TRBV11-3 TRBD1 NA TGTGCCAGCAGCTGGGACAGGGGAACCGGGGAGCTGTTTTTT CASSWDRGTGELFF
TRBJ2-5 14 TRBV7-8 NA NA TGTGCCAGCAGCTTCACATCGGCCGGGGAGACCCAGTACTTC CASSFTSAGETQYF
TRBJ2-3 13 TRBV24-1 NA NA TGTGCCACCAGGGGGACTAGCACAGATACGCAGTATTTT CATRGTSTDTQYF
TRBJ2-2 15 TRBV18 TRBD2 NA TGTGCCAGCTCACCAAGGACTAGCGGGAGTGGGGAGCTGTTTTTT CASSPRTSGSGELFF
TRBJ2-3 18 TRBV6-2/TRBV6-3 TRBD2 few TGTGCCAGCAGTTTCTTAAGGACTAGCGGGAGGCGCACAGATACGCAGTATTTT CASSFLRTSGRRTDTQYF
TRBJ2-3 14 TRBV5-6 TRBD2 NA TGTGCCAGCAGCTTGCCCACTAGCGTTGATACGCAGTATTTT CASSLPTSVDTQYF
TRBJ2-1 15 TRBV2 TRBD2 NA TGTGCCAGCAGGAAAGAGATAGCGGGAAACAATGAGCAGTTCTTC CASRKEIAGNNEQFF
TRBJ1-2 12 TRBV28 NA NA TGTGCCAGCAGCCCCACCGAGTATGGCTACACCTTC CASSPTEYGYTF
TRBJ1-1 13 TRBV2 NA NA TGTGCCAGCAGTCGGGGAGAGAACACTGAAGCTTTCTTT CASSRGENTEAFF
TRBJ1-4 14 TRBV27 NA NA TGTGCCAGCAGTGTGGACAGATATAATGAAAAACTGTTTTTT CASSVDRYNEKLFF
TRBJ2-1 15 TRBV18 TRBD1 NA TGTGCCAGCTCACCGGGACAGGGATTCTACAATGAGCAGTTCTTC CASSPGQGFYNEQFF
TRBJ2-5 15 TRBV5-1 TRBD1 few TGCGCCAGCAGCGTCGGACAGGGGTCGGACGAGACCCAGTACTTC CASSVGQGSDETQYF
TRBJ2-2 16 TRBV7-5 NA NA TGTGCCAGAAGCACCCTAAGACAGTTAAACACCGGGGAGCTGTTTTTT CARSTLRQLNTGELFF
TRBJ1-1 12 TRBV3-1/TRBV3-2 NA NA TGTGCCAGCAGCCACAAGAACACTGAAGCTTTCTTT CASSHKNTEAFF
TRBJ1-1 13 TRBV6-5 NA NA TGTGCCTCGAAGTTGGGGGGGGACACTGAAGCTTTCTTT CASKLGGDTEAFF
TRBJ1-5 12 TRBV19 NA NA TGTGCCAGTCAACAGGGAGATCAGCCCCAGCATTTT CASQQGDQPQHF